Below, one T cell receptor (beta chain) is given with its context. Germline and junction disagree at one end, which may indicate a read error. The data were taken from a study of blood T cell repertoires in COVID-19. Study-wide background: The United States, Italy and Spain were the sources of the acute and convalescent COVID-19 samples. From T cells, B-cell-depleted T cells, or PBMCs came the material, which was cDNA or gDNA.

One Seattle source followed patients from active infection through their disease course. This CDR3 region has 12 residues. Produced via immunoSEQ multiplex PCR; TCRdb's table is partial and in-frame only. The sample shows 300,000 to 450,000 clones, approximately 89% of them seen only once. This chain joins TRBV23-1 and TRBJ1-1; D is unclear. TRBV23-1 is an ORF; its function is uncertain. Source material: peripheral blood. The TCR comes from a woman aged 60-75 years with COVID-19, enrolled during active disease. DNA of the CDR3: TGCGCCAGCAATCAATTCAGGAGGCCAGCTTTCTTT. Translation gives CASNQFRRPAFF.